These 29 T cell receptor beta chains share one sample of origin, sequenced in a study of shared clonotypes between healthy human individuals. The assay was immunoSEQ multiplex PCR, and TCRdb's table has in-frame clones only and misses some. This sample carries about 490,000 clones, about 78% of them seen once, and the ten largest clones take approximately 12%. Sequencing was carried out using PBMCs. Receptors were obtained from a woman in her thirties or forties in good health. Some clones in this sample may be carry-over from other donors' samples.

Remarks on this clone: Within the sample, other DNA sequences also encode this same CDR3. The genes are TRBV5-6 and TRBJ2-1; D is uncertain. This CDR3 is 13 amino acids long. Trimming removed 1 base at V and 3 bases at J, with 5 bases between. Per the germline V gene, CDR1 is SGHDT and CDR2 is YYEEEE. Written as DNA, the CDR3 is TGTGCCAGCAGCTTGACCGGCTACAATGAGCAGTTCTTC. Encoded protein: CASSLTGYNEQFF.

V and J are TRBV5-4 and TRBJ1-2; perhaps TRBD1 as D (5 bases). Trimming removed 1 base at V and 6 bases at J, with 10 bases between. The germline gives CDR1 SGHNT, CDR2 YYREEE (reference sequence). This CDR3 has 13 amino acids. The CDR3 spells CASSLSREDGYTF. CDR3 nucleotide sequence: TGTGCCAGCAGCTTGAGCAGGGAAGATGGCTACACCTTC.

The CDR3 coding sequence is TGTGCCAGCAGCTTAGCTCGAGGGGGAAGGACTGAAGCTTTCTTT. It specifies CASSLARGGRTEAFF. This chain links TRBV7-6 with TRBJ1-1, with D possibly being TRBD1 (6 bases). The germline V and J ends were trimmed by 0 bases and 5 bases, with 13 bases remaining between them. Germline values: CDR1 SGHVS, CDR2 FNYEAQ. CDR3 length: 15 amino acids.

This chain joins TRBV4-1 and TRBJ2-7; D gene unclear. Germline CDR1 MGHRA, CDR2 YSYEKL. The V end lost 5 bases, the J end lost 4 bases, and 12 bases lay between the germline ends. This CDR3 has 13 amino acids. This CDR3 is CASSSQAFYEQYF. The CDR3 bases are TGCGCCAGCAGCTCCCAGGCCTTTTACGAGCAGTACTTC.

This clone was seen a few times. CDR3 nucleotide sequence: TGTGCCAGCAGCCCTGCAGAAAATCAGCCCCAGCATTTT. Its translation: CASSPAENQPQHF. The chain uses TRBV6-4 and TRBJ1-5, with D unresolved. Germline CDR1 reads MRHNA; CDR2 reads SNTAGT. The ends were cut back, 6 bases at V and 4 bases at J, with 10 bases in the middle. CDR3 length: 13 amino acids.

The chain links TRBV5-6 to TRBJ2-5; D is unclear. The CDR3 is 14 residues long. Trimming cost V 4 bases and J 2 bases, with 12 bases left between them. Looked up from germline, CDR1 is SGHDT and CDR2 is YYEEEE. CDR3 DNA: TGTGCCAGCAGCCACCCACGGAGACAAGAGACCCAGTACTTC. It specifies CASSHPRRQETQYF.

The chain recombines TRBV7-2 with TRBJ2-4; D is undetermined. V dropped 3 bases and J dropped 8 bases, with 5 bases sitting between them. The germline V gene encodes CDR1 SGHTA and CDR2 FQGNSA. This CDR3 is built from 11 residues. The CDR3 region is CASSFLDIQYF. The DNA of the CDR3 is TGTGCCAGCAGCTTTTTGGACATTCAGTACTTC.

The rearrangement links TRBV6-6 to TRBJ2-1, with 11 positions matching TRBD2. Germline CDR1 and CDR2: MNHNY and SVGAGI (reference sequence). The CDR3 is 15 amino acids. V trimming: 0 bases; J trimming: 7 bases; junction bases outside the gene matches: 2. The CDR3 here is CASSYSRLAGNEQFF. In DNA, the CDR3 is TGTGCCAGCAGTTACTCAAGACTAGCGGGGAATGAGCAGTTCTTC.

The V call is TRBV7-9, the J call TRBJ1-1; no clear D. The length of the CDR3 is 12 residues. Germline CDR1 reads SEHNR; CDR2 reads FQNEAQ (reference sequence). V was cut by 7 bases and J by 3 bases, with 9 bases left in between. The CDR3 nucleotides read TGTGCCAGCACTCAGATTGACACTGAAGCTTTCTTT. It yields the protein CASTQIDTEAFF.

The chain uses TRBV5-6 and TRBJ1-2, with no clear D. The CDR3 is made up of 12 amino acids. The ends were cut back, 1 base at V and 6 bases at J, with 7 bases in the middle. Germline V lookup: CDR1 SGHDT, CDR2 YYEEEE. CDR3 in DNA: TGTGCCAGCAGCTTGACGGGGAATGGCTACACCTTC. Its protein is CASSLTGNGYTF.

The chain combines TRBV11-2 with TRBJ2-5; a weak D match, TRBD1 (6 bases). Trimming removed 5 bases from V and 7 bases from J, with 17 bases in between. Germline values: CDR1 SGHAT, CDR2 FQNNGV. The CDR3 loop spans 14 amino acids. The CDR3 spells CASSRGQRTGTQYF. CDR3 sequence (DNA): TGTGCCAGCAGCCGTGGACAGAGAACGGGGACCCAGTACTTC.

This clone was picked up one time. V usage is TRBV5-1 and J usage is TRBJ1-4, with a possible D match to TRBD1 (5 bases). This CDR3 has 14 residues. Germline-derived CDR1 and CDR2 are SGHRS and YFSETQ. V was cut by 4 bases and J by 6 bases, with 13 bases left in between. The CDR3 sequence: CASSTVGTDEKLFF. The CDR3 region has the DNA TGCGCCAGCAGCACCGTAGGGACGGATGAAAAACTGTTTTTT.

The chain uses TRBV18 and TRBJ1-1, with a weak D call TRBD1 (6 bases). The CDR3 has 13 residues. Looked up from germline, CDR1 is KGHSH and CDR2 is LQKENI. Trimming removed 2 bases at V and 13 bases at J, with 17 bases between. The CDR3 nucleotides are TGTGCCAGCTCACCAGCGCCAGGGGACAAGGGTTTCTTT. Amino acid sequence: CASSPAPGDKGFF.

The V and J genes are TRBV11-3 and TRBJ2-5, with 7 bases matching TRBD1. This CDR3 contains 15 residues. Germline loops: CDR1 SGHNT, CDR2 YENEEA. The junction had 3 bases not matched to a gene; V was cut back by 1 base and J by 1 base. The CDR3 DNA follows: TGTGCCAGCAGCTTAGGGGACAGCTTCCAAGAGACCCAGTACTTC. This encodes CASSLGDSFQETQYF.

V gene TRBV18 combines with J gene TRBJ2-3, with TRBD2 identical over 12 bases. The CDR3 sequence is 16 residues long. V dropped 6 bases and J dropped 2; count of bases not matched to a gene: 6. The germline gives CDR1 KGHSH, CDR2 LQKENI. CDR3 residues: CASSLGLAGNTDTQYF. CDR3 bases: TGTGCCAGCTCTCTCGGACTAGCGGGAAACACAGATACGCAGTATTTT.

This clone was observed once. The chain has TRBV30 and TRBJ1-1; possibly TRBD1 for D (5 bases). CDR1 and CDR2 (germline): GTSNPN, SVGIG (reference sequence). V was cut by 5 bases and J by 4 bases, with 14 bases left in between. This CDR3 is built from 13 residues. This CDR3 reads CAWVDFGGTEAFF. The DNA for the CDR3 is TGTGCCTGGGTAGACTTTGGGGGCACTGAAGCTTTCTTT.

The CDR3: CASSLLGGGYQPQHF. CDR3 bases: TGTGCCAGCAGTTTATTAGGGGGAGGGTATCAGCCCCAGCATTTT. The gene calls are TRBV28 and TRBJ1-5; D is perhaps TRBD1 (6 bases). The CDR3 consists of 15 residues. Germline-derived CDR1 and CDR2 are MDHEN and SYDVKM. The V end was cut by 1 base, the J end by 5 bases, with 12 bases between.

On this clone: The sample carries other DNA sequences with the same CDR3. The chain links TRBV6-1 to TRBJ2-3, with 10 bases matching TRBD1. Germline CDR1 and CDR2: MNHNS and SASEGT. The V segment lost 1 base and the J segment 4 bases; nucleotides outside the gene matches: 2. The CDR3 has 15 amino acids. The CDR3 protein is CASSEETGGSDTQYF. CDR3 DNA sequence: TGTGCCAGCAGTGAAGAGACAGGGGGCTCAGATACGCAGTATTTT.

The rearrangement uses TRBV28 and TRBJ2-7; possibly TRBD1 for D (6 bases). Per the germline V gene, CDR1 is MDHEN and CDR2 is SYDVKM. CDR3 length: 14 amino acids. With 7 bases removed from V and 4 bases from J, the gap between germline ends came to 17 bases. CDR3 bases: TGTGCCAGCACCCTGGTCAGGGGTCAGTACGAGCAGTACTTC. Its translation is CASTLVRGQYEQYF.

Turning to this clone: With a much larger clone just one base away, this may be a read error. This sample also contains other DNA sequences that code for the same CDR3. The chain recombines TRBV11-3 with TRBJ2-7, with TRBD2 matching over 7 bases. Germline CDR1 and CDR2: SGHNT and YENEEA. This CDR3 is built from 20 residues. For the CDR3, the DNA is TGTGCAAGCAGCTTAGGAAGCAGCGGCCCGGGGGGATGGGTCCGCTACGAGCAGTACTTC. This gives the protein CASSLGSSGPGGWVRYEQYF.

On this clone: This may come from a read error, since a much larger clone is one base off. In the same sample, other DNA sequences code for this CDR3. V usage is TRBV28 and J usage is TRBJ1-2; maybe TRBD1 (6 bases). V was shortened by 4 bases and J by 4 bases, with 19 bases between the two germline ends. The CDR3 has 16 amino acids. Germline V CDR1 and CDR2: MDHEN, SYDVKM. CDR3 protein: CASSSSSQGQVYGYTF. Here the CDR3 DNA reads TGTGCCAGCAGTTCGTCCTCCCAGGGGCAGGTCTATGGCTACACCTTC.

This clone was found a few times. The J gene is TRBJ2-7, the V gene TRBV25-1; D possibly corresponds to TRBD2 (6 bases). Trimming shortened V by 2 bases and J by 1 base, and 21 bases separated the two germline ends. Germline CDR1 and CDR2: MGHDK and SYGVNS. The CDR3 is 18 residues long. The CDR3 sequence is CASSEGAGQGGWSYEQYF. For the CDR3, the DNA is TGTGCCAGCAGTGAAGGAGCGGGCCAGGGAGGCTGGTCCTACGAGCAGTACTTC.

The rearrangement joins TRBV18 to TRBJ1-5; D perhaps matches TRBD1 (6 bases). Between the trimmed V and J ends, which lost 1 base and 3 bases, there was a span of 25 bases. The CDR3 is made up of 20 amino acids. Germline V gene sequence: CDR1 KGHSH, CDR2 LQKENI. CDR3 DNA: TGTGCCAGCTCACCACAAGGAGGGGCTTTCCGACGGGGGCCCAATCAGCCCCAGCATTTT. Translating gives CASSPQGGAFRRGPNQPQHF.

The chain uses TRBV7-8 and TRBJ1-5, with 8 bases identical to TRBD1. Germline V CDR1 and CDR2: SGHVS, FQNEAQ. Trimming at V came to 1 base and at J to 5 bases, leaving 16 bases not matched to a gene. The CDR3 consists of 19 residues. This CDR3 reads CASSLGRLTGGDPYQPQHF. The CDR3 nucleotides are TGTGCCAGCAGCTTAGGACGACTCACAGGGGGGGATCCTTATCAGCCCCAGCATTTT.

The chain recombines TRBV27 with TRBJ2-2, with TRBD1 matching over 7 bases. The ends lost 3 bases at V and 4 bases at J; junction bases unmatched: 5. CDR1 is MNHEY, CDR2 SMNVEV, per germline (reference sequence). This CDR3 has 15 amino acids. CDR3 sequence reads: CASSFGRGFTGELFF. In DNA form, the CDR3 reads TGTGCCAGCAGTTTTGGCAGGGGGTTCACCGGGGAGCTGTTTTTT.

Here the CDR3 DNA reads TGTGCCAGCAGCTCTGACCTAAACTGGGGCACTGAAGCTTTCTTT. Protein product: CASSSDLNWGTEAFF. The V call is TRBV11-3, the J call TRBJ1-1; D unresolved. Germline CDR1 SGHNT, CDR2 YENEEA. CDR3 length: 15 residues. Between the trimmed V and J ends, which lost 4 bases and 4 bases, there was a span of 16 bases.

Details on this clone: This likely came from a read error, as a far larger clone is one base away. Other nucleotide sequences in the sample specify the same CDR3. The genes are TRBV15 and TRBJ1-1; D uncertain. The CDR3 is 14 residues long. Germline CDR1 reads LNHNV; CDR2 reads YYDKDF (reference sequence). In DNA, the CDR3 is TGTGCCACCAGCAGCCCCTTAGGAGGGCAGAAAGCCTTCTTT. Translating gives CATSSPLGGQKAFF.

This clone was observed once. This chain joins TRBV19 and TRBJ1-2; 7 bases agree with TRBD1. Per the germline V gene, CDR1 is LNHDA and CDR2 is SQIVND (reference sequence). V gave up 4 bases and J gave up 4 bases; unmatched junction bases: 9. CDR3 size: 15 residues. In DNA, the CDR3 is TGTGCCAGTAGTAACCGGGACAGACGTATCTATGGCTACACCTTC. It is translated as CASSNRDRRIYGYTF.

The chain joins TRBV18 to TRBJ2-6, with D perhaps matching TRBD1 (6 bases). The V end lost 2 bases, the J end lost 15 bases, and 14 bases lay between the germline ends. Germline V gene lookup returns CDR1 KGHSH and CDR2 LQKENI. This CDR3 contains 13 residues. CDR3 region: CASSPTRDKGLTF. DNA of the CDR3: TGTGCCAGCTCACCAACCAGGGACAAGGGCCTGACTTTC. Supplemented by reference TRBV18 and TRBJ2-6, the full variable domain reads NAGVMQNPRHLVRRRGQEARLRCSPMKGHSHVYWYRQLPEEGLKFMVYLQKENIIDESGMPKERFSAEFPKEGPSILRIQQVVRGDSAAYFCASSPTRDKGLTFGAGSRLTVL.